Sequencing of this T cell receptor beta chain was carried out in a study of blood T cell repertoires in COVID-19. Study at large: Sites across the United States, Italy and Spain contributed samples from acute and convalescent COVID-19. Nucleic acid was either cDNA or gDNA, and it came from T cells, B-cell-depleted T cells, or PBMCs.

Followed longitudinally, the Seattle patients had been enrolled during active infection. The germline V gene encodes CDR1 LNHDA and CDR2 SQIVND (reference sequence). Unmatched junction bases numbered 10, after V lost 8 bases and J lost 9 bases. The CDR3 loop spans 13 amino acids. Profiling relied on immunoSEQ multiplex PCR, and the TCRdb table lists in-frame clones only, not all of them. The sample consists of fewer than 500,000 clones, roughly 90% of them appearing once. The sample was peripheral blood. The V gene is TRBV19, the J gene TRBJ2-1, with 7 bases matching TRBD2. The TCR sequence derives from a man younger than 30 with COVID-19, enrolled during active disease. The CDR3 sequence is CASGSAGDGEQFF. The DNA of the CDR3 is TGTGCCAGTGGGTCTGCGGGGGATGGTGAGCAGTTCTTC.